The sequence of this T cell receptor beta chain was determined in a study of blood T cell repertoires in COVID-19. TCRdb keeps only in-frame clones here, not all; method: immunoSEQ multiplex PCR. The profile covers about 250,000 clones, with around 89% appearing a single time and around 0.88% taken by the ten largest. Trimming stripped 6 bases from V and 5 bases from J, with 18 bases between. Germline CDR1 LNHDA, CDR2 SQIVND (reference sequence). CDR3 length: 15 residues. The TCR originated in a man aged 25-45 years with acute or convalescent COVID-19. The chain carries TRBV19 and TRBJ2-3, with D possibly being TRBD1 (6 bases). Source material: peripheral blood. As DNA, the CDR3 is TGTGCCAGTAGCCCAACAGGGTTCGAAGGAGATACGCAGTATTTT. Its translation is CASSPTGFEGDTQYF.